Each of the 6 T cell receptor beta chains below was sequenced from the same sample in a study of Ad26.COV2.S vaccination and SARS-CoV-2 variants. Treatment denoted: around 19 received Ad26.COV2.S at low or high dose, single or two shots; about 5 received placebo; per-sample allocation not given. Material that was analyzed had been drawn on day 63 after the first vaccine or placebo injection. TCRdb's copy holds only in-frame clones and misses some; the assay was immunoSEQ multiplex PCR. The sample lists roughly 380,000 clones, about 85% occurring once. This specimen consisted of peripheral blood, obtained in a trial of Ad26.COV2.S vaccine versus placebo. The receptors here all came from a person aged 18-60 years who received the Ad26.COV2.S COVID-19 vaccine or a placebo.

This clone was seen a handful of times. CDR3 sequence reads: CASSDWGLNQPQHF. Written as DNA, the CDR3 is TGCGCCAGCAGTGACTGGGGCCTCAATCAGCCCCAGCATTTT. The rearrangement links TRBV10-2 to TRBJ1-5, with D perhaps matching TRBD1 (5 bases). V dropped 3 bases and J dropped 3 bases, with 9 bases sitting between them. CDR1 WSHSY and CDR2 SAAADI come from the germline V gene. The CDR3 totals 14 residues.

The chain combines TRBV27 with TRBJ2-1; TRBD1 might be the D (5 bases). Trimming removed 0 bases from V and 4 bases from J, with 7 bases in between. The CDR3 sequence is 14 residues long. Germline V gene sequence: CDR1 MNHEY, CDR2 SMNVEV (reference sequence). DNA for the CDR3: TGTGCCAGCAGTTTATCTCCAGGGTACAATGAGCAGTTCTTC. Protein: CASSLSPGYNEQFF.

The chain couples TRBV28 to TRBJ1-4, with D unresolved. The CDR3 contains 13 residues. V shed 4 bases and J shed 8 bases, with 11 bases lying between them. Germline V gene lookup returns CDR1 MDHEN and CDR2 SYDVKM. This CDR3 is CASSSLSWEKLFF. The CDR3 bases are TGTGCCAGCAGTTCCCTCTCTTGGGAAAAACTGTTTTTT.

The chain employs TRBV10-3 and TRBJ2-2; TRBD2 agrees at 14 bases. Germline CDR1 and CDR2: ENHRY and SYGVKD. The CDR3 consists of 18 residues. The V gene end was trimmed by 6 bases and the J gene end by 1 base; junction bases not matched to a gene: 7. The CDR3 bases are TGTGCCATCAGCCTCGGGACTAGCGGGAGTAAGAACACCGGGGAGCTGTTTTTT. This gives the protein CAISLGTSGSKNTGELFF.

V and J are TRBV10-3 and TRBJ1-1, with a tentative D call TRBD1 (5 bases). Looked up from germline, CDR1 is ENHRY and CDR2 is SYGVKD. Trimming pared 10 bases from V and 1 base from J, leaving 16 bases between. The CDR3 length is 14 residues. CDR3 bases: TGTGCCACCTGCAACAGGAGCTGGAACACTGAAGCTTTCTTT. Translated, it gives CATCNRSWNTEAFF.

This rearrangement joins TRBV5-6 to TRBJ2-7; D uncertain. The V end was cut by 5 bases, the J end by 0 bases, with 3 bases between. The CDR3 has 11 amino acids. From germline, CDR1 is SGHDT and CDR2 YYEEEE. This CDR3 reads CASRDSYEQYF. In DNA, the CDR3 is TGTGCCAGCAGGGACTCCTACGAGCAGTACTTC.